The text below deals with one T cell receptor (beta chain). Its antigen is not known. The sample contains more than one DNA sequence encoding this CDR3. These data originate in a study of shared clonotypes between healthy human individuals. Across several immunoSEQ plates, the genomic DNA of each subset was split evenly. Method: immunoSEQ multiplex PCR; TCRdb's copy keeps in-frame clones and lacks some. The sample carries some 2.1 million clones, 95% recorded once. Germline V lookup: CDR1 SEHNR, CDR2 FQNEAQ (reference sequence). This CDR3 has 13 residues. V was pared by 2 bases and J by 6 bases, with 10 bases between. The study's findings and limits: Several donors showed sharing of approximately 4.7% of naive CD4 clonotypes.

The origin of this receptor is a man younger than 35 in good health. Sequenced material: naive CD4+ T cells sorted from blood. As for subset: CD45RA+ positively selected. The chain is built from TRBV7-9 and TRBJ1-2; D perhaps matches TRBD1 (6 bases). CDR3 DNA sequence: TGTGCCAGCAGCTTACAGGGGAGCGATGGCTACACCTTC. Encoded protein: CASSLQGSDGYTF.